This TCR beta chain was identified in a study of blood T cells in healthy people across ages. Sample-barcoded 5' priming and a J-beta primer mix drove a second PCR of about 7 to 11 cycles. TCRdb used MiXCR to reprocess the 5' RACE reads, holding one entry per CDR3 protein. Counted here are around 1,000,000 distinct CDR3 sequences, approximately 26% occurring once; the ten biggest clones make up about 0.69%. The CDR3 spans 15 residues. Trimming took 7 bases from V and 4 from J; bases not matched to a gene: 9. This clonotype was seen more than once but under ten times. Ranging in age from about 6 to 95, the donors were healthy Caucasian individuals from Russia. Another study also made use of these data, one on T cells of mothers and their children. Per that paper: Extraction yielded RNA that went, in full, into cDNA synthesis at roughly 1.5 ug per 15 ul. With unrelated pairs as the comparison, related mother-child pairs had a slightly higher overlap that was not significant.

Sequenced: blood. The rearrangement joins TRBV12-3 or TRBV12-4 to TRBJ2-2; 7 nucleotides align to TRBD2. The clonotype was recovered from a girl aged 2 to 10 in good health. The DNA of the CDR3 is TGTGCCAGCACCCGGGGTAGCGGGCTCACCGGGGAGCTGTTTTTT. Protein sequence: CASTRGSGLTGELFF.